The rows below give T cell receptor beta chains drawn from one sample of a study of monozygotic twins with inflammatory bowel disease. Following a re-call of the 5' RACE reads, TCRdb has one entry per CDR3 protein and lacks DNA. Recorded for this sample: over 120,000 distinct CDR3 sequences. The sample comprised blood. The receptors were gathered from a human donor with ulcerative colitis or Crohn's disease, or a healthy co-twin of an affected twin (not recorded which). The CDR3 runs from the conserved cysteine through the conserved F or W.

v_call: TRBV18; j_call: TRBJ1-2; cdr3_aa: CASSLRQARDGYTF
v_call: TRBV24-1; j_call: TRBJ2-6; cdr3_aa: CATSDPGQESSGANVLTF
v_call: TRBV12-3/TRBV12-4; j_call: TRBJ2-1; cdr3_aa: CASSPLGAGYNEQFF
v_call: TRBV5-4; j_call: TRBJ2-7; cdr3_aa: CASSRTPTGRF
v_call: TRBV9; j_call: TRBJ2-7; cdr3_aa: CASSPNSGQASYEQYF
v_call: TRBV30; j_call: TRBJ2-1; cdr3_aa: CAWNHGLSYNEQFF
v_call: TRBV3-1; j_call: TRBJ2-2; cdr3_aa: CASSPYHRGTGELFF
v_call: TRBV7-3; j_call: TRBJ2-3; cdr3_aa: CASSPGVAGGDTQYF
v_call: TRBV24-1; j_call: TRBJ1-2; cdr3_aa: CATSTWDVNYGYTF
v_call: TRBV10-2; j_call: TRBJ1-1; cdr3_aa: CASSETGNTEAFF
v_call: TRBV7-9; j_call: TRBJ1-1; cdr3_aa: CASSLGPGGGTEAFF
v_call: TRBV7-2; j_call: TRBJ1-3; cdr3_aa: CASSLLGSAQGNTIYF
v_call: TRBV5-1; j_call: TRBJ2-7; cdr3_aa: CASSLAVGGFYEQYF
v_call: TRBV11-2; j_call: TRBJ2-1; cdr3_aa: CASSGWTSGSLVNEQFF
v_call: TRBV3-1; j_call: TRBJ2-5; cdr3_aa: CASSPRGPRLAQKTQYF
v_call: TRBV20-1; j_call: TRBJ2-3; cdr3_aa: CSASGSSGGSTDTQYF
v_call: TRBV10-3; j_call: TRBJ2-2; cdr3_aa: CAISESGQTNTGELFF
v_call: TRBV5-1; j_call: TRBJ2-1; cdr3_aa: CASSFLGGQGYNEQFF
v_call: TRBV20-1; j_call: TRBJ2-1; cdr3_aa: CSEEGTGAYNEQFF
v_call: TRBV9; j_call: TRBJ2-1; cdr3_aa: CASSVTQTSGVAQFF
v_call: TRBV2; j_call: TRBJ2-2; cdr3_aa: CASKGRVDGELFF
v_call: TRBV27; j_call: TRBJ2-7; cdr3_aa: CASRPKALNEQYF
v_call: TRBV28; j_call: TRBJ1-1; cdr3_aa: CASRPPRMGNTEAFF
v_call: TRBV2; j_call: TRBJ2-2; cdr3_aa: CASSEARATGELFF
v_call: TRBV24-1; j_call: TRBJ1-2; cdr3_aa: CATADGGTSYGYTF
v_call: TRBV5-1; j_call: TRBJ2-2; cdr3_aa: CASSLKGTGELFF
v_call: TRBV15; j_call: TRBJ2-5; cdr3_aa: CATSSYRTEVQETQYF
v_call: TRBV5-1; j_call: TRBJ2-1; cdr3_aa: CASSSYSGRFNEQFF
v_call: TRBV5-1; j_call: TRBJ2-7; cdr3_aa: CASSLRGTDSYEQYF
v_call: TRBV5-1; j_call: TRBJ2-7; cdr3_aa: CASRIESYEQYF
v_call: TRBV29-1; j_call: TRBJ2-3; cdr3_aa: CSVEGFSAKPTATDTQYF
v_call: TRBV7-2; j_call: TRBJ1-5; cdr3_aa: CASSPVGVNQPQHF
v_call: TRBV11-2; j_call: TRBJ2-2; cdr3_aa: CASSPWVNLNTGELFF
v_call: TRBV7-9; j_call: TRBJ2-1; cdr3_aa: CASSPSGTNYYNEQFF
v_call: TRBV5-1; j_call: TRBJ2-1; cdr3_aa: CASRAGPVIDEQFF
v_call: TRBV7-3; j_call: TRBJ1-6; cdr3_aa: CASSLNPGNSPLHF
v_call: TRBV7-2; j_call: TRBJ2-3; cdr3_aa: CASSPMSSTDTQYF